These 11 T cell receptor beta chains share one sample of origin, sequenced in a study of T cell responses to AZD1222 COVID-19 vaccine. The repertoire was sequenced with immunoSEQ multiplex PCR; TCRdb's copy has only in-frame clones and lacks some. The sample has 98,000 or so clones, 86% seen once. The source was peripheral blood, collected 28 days after the second dose of the MenACWY control vaccine. The receptors originated from an adult who received the MenACWY meningococcal vaccine as a control.

The chain is built from TRBV7-9 and TRBJ2-1; 11 nucleotides match TRBD1. Germline CDR1 is SEHNR and CDR2 is FQNEAQ (reference sequence). This CDR3 has 12 residues. Trimming at V came to 4 bases and at J to 10 bases, leaving 0 bases not matched to a gene. The CDR3 spells CASSWTGGEQFF. CDR3 sequence (DNA): TGTGCCAGCAGCTGGACAGGGGGCGAGCAGTTCTTC.

The rearrangement links TRBV2 to TRBJ2-3; TRBD1 is a possible D gene (6 bases). The CDR3 has 14 amino acids. In germline, CDR1 is SNHLY, CDR2 FYNNEI. V lost 6 bases and J 0 bases, leaving 10 bases between the germline ends. In nucleotides, the CDR3 is TGTGCCAGCAGCCTGGGGGCAAGCACAGATACGCAGTATTTT. Residues: CASSLGASTDTQYF.

The chain combines TRBV7-8 with TRBJ1-1; D gene uncertain. Trimming removed 3 bases at V and 0 bases at J, with 11 bases between. CDR1 and CDR2 from the germline V gene are SGHVS and FQNEAQ. This CDR3 has 15 amino acids. Here the CDR3 DNA reads TGTGCCAGCAGCTTTAACCTATACCTGAACACTGAAGCTTTCTTT. It translates to CASSFNLYLNTEAFF.

This clone appeared once. The rearrangement joins TRBV7-8 to TRBJ1-1; D may be TRBD1 (5 bases). The CDR3 extends over 19 amino acids. The germline gives CDR1 SGHVS, CDR2 FQNEAQ. V lost 1 base and J lost 0, with 21 bases in between. The CDR3 DNA reads TGTGCCAGCAGCTTAGACCCCACTCGGGGGGGAAGTATGAACACTGAAGCTTTCTTT. It encodes CASSLDPTRGGSMNTEAFF.

The chain has TRBV6-5 and TRBJ2-7, with D perhaps TRBD2 (5 bases). Per the germline V gene, CDR1 is MNHEY and CDR2 is SVGAGI. V gave up 8 bases and J gave up 0 bases, with 14 bases separating them. This CDR3 contains 14 residues. CDR3 region: CASRPGVYSYEQYF. CDR3 bases: TGTGCCAGCCGACCCGGGGTTTACTCCTACGAGCAGTACTTC.

DNA for the CDR3: TGTGCCAGCAGCCAGGGAGGGGGACTAGCGGGATCGGGTGGAGAGACCCAGTACTTC. Protein sequence: CASSQGGGLAGSGGETQYF. This chain links TRBV3-1 (or the pseudogene TRBV3-2) with TRBJ2-5; 13 bases match TRBD2. The CDR3 is made up of 19 amino acids. CDR1 is LGHDT, CDR2 YNNKEL, per germline (reference sequence). V was clipped by 3 bases and J by 4 bases; unmatched bases: 14.

V is TRBV30 and J is TRBJ1-3, with no clear D. V lost 2 bases, J lost 2 bases, and 13 bases lay in between. The germline V gene has CDR1 GTSNPN and CDR2 SVGIG (reference sequence). CDR3 length: 15 residues. The CDR3 protein is CAWSPKGLPGNTIYF. CDR3 sequence (DNA): TGTGCCTGGAGTCCTAAGGGATTACCTGGAAACACCATATATTTT.

This chain uses TRBV6-5 with TRBJ1-5, with D unresolved. In germline, CDR1 is MNHEY, CDR2 SVGAGI. The V end was cut by 2 bases, the J end by 1 base, with 9 bases between. The CDR3 has 15 residues. The chain's CDR3 is CASSYRSGSNQPQHF. Written as DNA, the CDR3 is TGTGCCAGCAGTTACCGATCGGGGAGCAATCAGCCCCAGCATTTT.

The chain carries TRBV19 and TRBJ1-1; D gene uncertain. V was pared by 7 bases and J by 3 bases, with 21 bases between. This CDR3 region has 16 residues. Germline loops: CDR1 LNHDA, CDR2 SQIVND (reference sequence). CDR3 amino acids: CASKERVATGDTEAFF. CDR3 nucleotide sequence: TGTGCCAGTAAGGAGAGGGTTGCTACCGGGGACACTGAAGCTTTCTTT.

V is TRBV19 and J is TRBJ2-1, with 12 bases lining up with TRBD2. With 5 bases clipped from V and 8 bases from J, the junction kept 7 bases outside the gene matches. Per the germline V gene, CDR1 is LNHDA and CDR2 is SQIVND (reference sequence). This CDR3 region has 15 residues. This chain's CDR3 is CASSASGGGRHEQFF. In DNA form, the CDR3 reads TGTGCCAGTAGTGCTAGCGGGGGGGGCCGGCATGAGCAGTTCTTC.

V usage is TRBV13 and J usage is TRBJ1-1; D may be TRBD1 (5 bases). This CDR3 is 17 amino acids long. Trimming removed 4 bases at V and 0 bases at J, with 18 bases between. Germline lookup yields CDR1 PRHDT and CDR2 FYEKMQ (reference sequence). The CDR3: CASSSLRAGYMNTEAFF. The CDR3, as DNA: TGTGCCAGCAGCTCCCTTAGGGCAGGGTATATGAACACTGAAGCTTTCTTT.